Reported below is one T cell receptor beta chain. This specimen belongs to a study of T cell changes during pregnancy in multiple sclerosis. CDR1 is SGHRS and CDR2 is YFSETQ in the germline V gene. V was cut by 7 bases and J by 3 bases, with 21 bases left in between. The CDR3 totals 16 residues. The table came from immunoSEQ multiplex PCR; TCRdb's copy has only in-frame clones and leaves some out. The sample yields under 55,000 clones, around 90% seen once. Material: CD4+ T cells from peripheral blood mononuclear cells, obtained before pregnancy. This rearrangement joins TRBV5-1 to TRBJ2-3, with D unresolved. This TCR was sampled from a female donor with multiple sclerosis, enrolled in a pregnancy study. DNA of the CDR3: TGCGCCAGCCGTTCCCCCTCCCGGCACGGGACAGATACGCAGTATTTT. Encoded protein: CASRSPSRHGTDTQYF.